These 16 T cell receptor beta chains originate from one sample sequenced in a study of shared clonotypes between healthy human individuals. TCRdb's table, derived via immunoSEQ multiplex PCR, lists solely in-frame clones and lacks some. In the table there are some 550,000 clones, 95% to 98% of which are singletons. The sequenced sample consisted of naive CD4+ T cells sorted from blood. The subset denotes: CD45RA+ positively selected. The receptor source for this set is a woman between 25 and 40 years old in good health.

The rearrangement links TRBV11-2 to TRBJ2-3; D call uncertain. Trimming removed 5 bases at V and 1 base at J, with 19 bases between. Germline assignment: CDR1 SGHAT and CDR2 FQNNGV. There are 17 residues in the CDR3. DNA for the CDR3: TGTGCCAGCAGCCGATCCGGGTGGACCTTGGGCACAGATACGCAGTATTTT. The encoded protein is CASSRSGWTLGTDTQYF.

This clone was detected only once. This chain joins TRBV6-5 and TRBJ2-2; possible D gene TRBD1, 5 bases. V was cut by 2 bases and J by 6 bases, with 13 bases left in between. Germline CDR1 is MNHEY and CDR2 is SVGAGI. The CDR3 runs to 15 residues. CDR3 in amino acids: CASSYGAAPSGELFF. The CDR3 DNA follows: TGTGCCAGCAGTTACGGGGCAGCGCCGTCCGGGGAGCTGTTTTTT.

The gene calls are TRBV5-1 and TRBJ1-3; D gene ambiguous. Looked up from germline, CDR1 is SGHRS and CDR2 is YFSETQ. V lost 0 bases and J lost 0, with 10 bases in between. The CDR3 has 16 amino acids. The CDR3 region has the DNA TGCGCCAGCAGCTTGGACGGGTACAGCTCTGGAAACACCATATATTTT. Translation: CASSLDGYSSGNTIYF. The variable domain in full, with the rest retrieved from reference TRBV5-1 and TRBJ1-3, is KAGVTQTPRYLIKTRGQQVTLSCSPISGHRSVSWYQQTPGQGLQFLFEYFSETQRNKGNFPGRFSGRQFSNSRSEMNVSTLELGDSALYLCASSLDGYSSGNTIYFGEGSWLTVV.

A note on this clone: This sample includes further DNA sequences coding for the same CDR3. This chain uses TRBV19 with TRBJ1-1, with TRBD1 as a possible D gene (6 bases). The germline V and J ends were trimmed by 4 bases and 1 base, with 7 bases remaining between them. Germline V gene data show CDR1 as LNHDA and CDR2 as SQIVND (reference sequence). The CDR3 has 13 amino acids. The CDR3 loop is CASSRTENTEAFF. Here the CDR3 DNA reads TGTGCCAGTAGTAGGACAGAGAACACTGAAGCTTTCTTT. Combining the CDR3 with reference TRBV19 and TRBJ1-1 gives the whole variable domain DGGITQSPKYLFRKEGQNVTLSCEQNLNHDAMYWYRQDPGQGLRLIYYSQIVNDFQKGDIAEGYSVSREKKESFPLTVTSAQKNPTAFYLCASSRTENTEAFFGQGTRLTVV.

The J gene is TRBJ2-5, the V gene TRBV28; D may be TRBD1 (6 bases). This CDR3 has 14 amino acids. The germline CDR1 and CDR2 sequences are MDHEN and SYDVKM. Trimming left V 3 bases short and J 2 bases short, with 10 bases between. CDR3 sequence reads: CASSLLGTQETQYF. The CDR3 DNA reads TGTGCCAGCAGTTTGTTAGGGACACAAGAGACCCAGTACTTC.

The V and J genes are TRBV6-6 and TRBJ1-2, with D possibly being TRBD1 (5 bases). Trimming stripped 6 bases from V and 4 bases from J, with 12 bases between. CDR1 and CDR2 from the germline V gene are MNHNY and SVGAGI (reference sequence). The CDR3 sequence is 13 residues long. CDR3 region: CASRVDSAYGYTF. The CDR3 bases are TGTGCCAGCAGGGTAGACAGTGCCTATGGCTACACCTTC.

In DNA form, the CDR3 reads TGCGCCAGCACCCCCCGGCTAGGGATCAACTACGAGCAGTACTTC. Protein: CASTPRLGINYEQYF. This sequence joins TRBV5-1 and TRBJ2-7, with D unresolved. The CDR3 totals 15 residues. Germline V gene lookup returns CDR1 SGHRS and CDR2 YFSETQ. V was trimmed by 6 bases and J by 3 bases, leaving 19 bases between them.

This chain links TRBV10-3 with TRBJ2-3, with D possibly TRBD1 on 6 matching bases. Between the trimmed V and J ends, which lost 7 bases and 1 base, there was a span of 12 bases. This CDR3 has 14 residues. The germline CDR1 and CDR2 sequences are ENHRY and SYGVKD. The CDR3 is CAIKGEGGTDTQYF. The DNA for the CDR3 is TGTGCCATCAAGGGGGAAGGGGGCACAGATACGCAGTATTTT.

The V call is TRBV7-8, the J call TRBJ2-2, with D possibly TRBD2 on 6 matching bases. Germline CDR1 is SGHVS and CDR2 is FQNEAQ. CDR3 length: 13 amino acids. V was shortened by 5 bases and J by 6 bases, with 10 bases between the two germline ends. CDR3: CASSPRLAGELFF. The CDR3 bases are TGTGCCAGCAGCCCCCGACTAGCCGGGGAGCTGTTTTTT.

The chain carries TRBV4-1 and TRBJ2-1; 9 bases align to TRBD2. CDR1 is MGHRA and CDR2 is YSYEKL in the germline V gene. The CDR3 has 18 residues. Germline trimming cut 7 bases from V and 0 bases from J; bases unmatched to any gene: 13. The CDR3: CASTRTETSGRSYNEQFF. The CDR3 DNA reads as TGCGCCAGCACCCGGACAGAGACTAGCGGCCGCTCCTACAATGAGCAGTTCTTC.

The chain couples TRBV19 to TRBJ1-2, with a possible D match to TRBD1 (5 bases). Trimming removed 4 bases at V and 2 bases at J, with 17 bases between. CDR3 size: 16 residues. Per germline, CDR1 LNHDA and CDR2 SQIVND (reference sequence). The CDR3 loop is CASSRRTLLINYGYTF. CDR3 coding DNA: TGTGCCAGTAGTAGGAGGACACTGCTTATCAACTATGGCTACACCTTC. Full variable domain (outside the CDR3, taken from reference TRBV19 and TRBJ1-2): DGGITQSPKYLFRKEGQNVTLSCEQNLNHDAMYWYRQDPGQGLRLIYYSQIVNDFQKGDIAEGYSVSREKKESFPLTVTSAQKNPTAFYLCASSRRTLLINYGYTFGSGTRLTVV.

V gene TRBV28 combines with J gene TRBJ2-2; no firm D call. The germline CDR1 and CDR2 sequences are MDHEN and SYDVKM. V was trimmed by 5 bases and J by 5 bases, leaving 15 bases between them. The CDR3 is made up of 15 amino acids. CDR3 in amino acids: CASSKHSDFTGELFF. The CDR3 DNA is TGTGCCAGCAGTAAGCACTCGGATTTTACCGGGGAGCTGTTTTTT. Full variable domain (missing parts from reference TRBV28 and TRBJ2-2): DVKVTQSSRYLVKRTGEKVFLECVQDMDHENMFWYRQDPGLGLRLIYFSYDVKMKEKGDIPEGYSVSREKKERFSLILESASTNQTSMYLCASSKHSDFTGELFFGEGSRLTVL.

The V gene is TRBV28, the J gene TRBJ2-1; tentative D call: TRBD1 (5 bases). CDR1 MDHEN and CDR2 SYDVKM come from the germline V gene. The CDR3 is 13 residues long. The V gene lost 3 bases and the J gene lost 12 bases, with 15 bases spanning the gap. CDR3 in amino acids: CASSFFQTQGQFF. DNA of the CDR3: TGTGCCAGCAGTTTTTTTCAGACGCAGGGGCAGTTCTTC.

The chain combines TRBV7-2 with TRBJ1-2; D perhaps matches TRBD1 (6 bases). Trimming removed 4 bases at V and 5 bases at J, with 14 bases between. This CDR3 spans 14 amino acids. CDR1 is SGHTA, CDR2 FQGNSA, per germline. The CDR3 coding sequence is TGTGCCAGCAGCTCCACAGGGTATCGGTATGGCTACACCTTC. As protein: CASSSTGYRYGYTF.

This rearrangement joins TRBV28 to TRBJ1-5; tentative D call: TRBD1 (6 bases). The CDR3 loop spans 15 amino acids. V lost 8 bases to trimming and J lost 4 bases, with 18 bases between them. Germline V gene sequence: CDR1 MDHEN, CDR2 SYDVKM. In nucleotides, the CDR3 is TGTGCCAGCCAACCACCGGACAGTCCGAATCAGCCCCAGCATTTT. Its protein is CASQPPDSPNQPQHF. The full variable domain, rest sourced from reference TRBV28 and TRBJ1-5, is DVKVTQSSRYLVKRTGEKVFLECVQDMDHENMFWYRQDPGLGLRLIYFSYDVKMKEKGDIPEGYSVSREKKERFSLILESASTNQTSMYLCASQPPDSPNQPQHFGDGTRLSIL.

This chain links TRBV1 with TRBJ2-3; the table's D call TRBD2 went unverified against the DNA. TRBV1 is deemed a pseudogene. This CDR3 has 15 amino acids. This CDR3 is CTSSQGGRVTDTQYF. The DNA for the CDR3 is TGCACCAGCAGCCAAGGAGGGCGGGTCACAGATACGCAGTATTTT.